This T cell receptor beta chain was documented in a study of identical twins. TCRdb recomputed calls from the 5' RACE reads with MiXCR, one row per CDR3 protein. This sample carries 500,000 or so distinct CDR3 sequences, 20% to 25% of them seen once, and the ten largest clones take around 0.91%. The germline V gene encodes CDR1 DFQATT and CDR2 SNEGSKA (reference sequence). This CDR3 has 14 amino acids. Trimming cost V 5 bases and J 1 base, with 13 bases left between them. This sample was also put to use in a study of T cells expressing NK-cell markers.

This chain joins TRBV20-1 and TRBJ2-3, with D possibly being TRBD2 (5 bases). This clonotype originated in a young woman in good health. Sequences were obtained from CD4+ T cells sorted from blood. The DNA for the CDR3 is TGCAGTGCTCCACCAGCGGACGGCACAGATACGCAGTATTTT. Amino acid sequence: CSAPPADGTDTQYF.